This T cell receptor (beta chain) emerged from a study of T cells in localized non-small cell lung cancer (dated by TCRdb to the early 2020s). Describing the broader study: Comparing tumors with uninvolved tumor-adjacent lungs, the study looked at the T cell repertoires of over 200 patients with early-stage NSCLC. A mean age of around 66 years was recorded for the NSCLC patients, of whom 129 were male and 107 were female. The cohort consisted of around 250 treatment-naive NSCLC patients whose localized lung tumors had been resected. What the study reported, not specific to this receptor: Multi-region tumor sequencing was not performed, so intratumor heterogeneity could not be excluded. Because the study design was exploratory, TCR variables were selected using unadjusted p-values without false-discovery rate correction. Higher T cell density in blood was associated with longer overall survival, whereas higher clonality in adjacent lung was associated with shorter survival. A median of around 50 of the top 100 tumor clones were detected in paired uninvolved adjacent lung, and around 27 of these tumor clones were also found among the top 100 clones of the paired uninvolved adjacent lung. Uninvolved tumor-adjacent lung showed the highest T cell clonality, higher than tumor, which suggests more focused antigenic responses in the uninvolved tumor-adjacent lung.

About this clone: Its cognate antigen has yet to be identified. Nothing much larger sits one base from this clone, and base qualities are not available.

At diagnosis, peripheral blood, uninvolved tumor-adjacent lung and tumor were collected and stored as a combination of fresh-frozen and FFPE material. For TCR repertoire profiling, blood samples were analyzed in the form of peripheral blood mononuclear cells. Counted from cysteine to phenylalanine, this CDR3 has 15 amino acids. The retained sequence is limited to the CDR3, 45 bases, with the frame set at the first base. For CDR1 and CDR2, the germline V gene (reference sequence) lists SGHNT and YYREEE. The trim is 2 bases for V and 4 bases for J, with a gap of 12 bases between the germline ends. TCR beta CDR3 regions were sequenced from DNA using the immunoSEQ Assay. The original pipeline was this. T cell density was computed as TCR beta template counts normalized to usable DNA estimated by amplifying housekeeping genes. Richness was estimated using the preseqR package, with extrapolation to 400,000 templates for PBMC samples and to 120,000 templates for tissue samples. Clonality was calculated as one minus Pielou's evenness. Tissue-enriched TCRs were identified through differential abundance testing performed on productive amino-acid clonotypes, with a minimum total count of 5 and an alpha of 0.1. Repertoire overlap between compartments was quantified with the Jaccard Index and Morisita Overlap Index. GLIPH grouped TCR beta CDR3s together with public tetramer-defined viral CDR3s, and a viral motif had to include at least three viral sequences and show V-gene enrichment. Entries here come from immuneACCESS through TCRdb and include only in-frame sequences with V and J called. Some clones fail to appear in such tables; in the studies checked, an unresolved V gene covers under half of the shortfall, and the cause of the remainder is unknown. V, J and clone size are those of that table, while D and trimming were read from the DNA. The sample table contains 25,000 to 35,000 clones; only one count was recorded for 80% to 95% of them. The ten largest clones take up 4% to 4.5% of the sample.

The rearrangement combines TRBV5-4 with TRBJ2-2; the D gene could be either TRBD1 or TRBD2, each agreeing at 5 bases. This clonotype was obtained from a woman aged 40-69 years with stage III lung adenocarcinoma. Source: peripheral blood mononuclear cells, taken before any cancer treatment. The CDR3: CASSLRRDGTGELFF. Here is the DNA: TGTGCCAGCAGCTTACGCAGGGACGGCACCGGGGAGCTGTTTTTT. This CDR3, with the reference TRBV5-4 and TRBJ2-2 proteins standing in past its ends, gives the full variable domain ETGVTQSPTHLIKTRGQQVTLRCSSQSGHNTVSWYQQALGQGPQFIFQYYREEENGRGNFPPRFSGLQFPNYSSELNVNALELDDSALYLCASSLRRDGTGELFFGEGSRLTVL.